This passage covers 31 T cell receptor beta chains from one sample sequenced in a study of cytomegalovirus exposure and HLA in healthy donors. PCR used 60 Vbeta primers and 13 Jbeta primers. Method: immunoSEQ multiplex PCR; TCRdb's copy keeps in-frame clones and lacks some. The repertoire holds approximately 140,000 clones, with around 60% as singletons. Sequencing was carried out using PBMCs. All receptors derive from a woman aged 55 to 70 in good health and CMV-seropositive.

The chain has TRBV9 and TRBJ1-3; a weak D match, TRBD1 (6 bases). The CDR3 length is 15 residues. Germline V gene data show CDR1 as SGDLS and CDR2 as YYNGEE. V was cut by 4 bases and J by 0 bases, with 11 bases left in between. CDR3: CASSSGQNSGNTIYF. Written as DNA, the CDR3 is TGTGCCAGCAGCAGTGGACAGAACTCTGGAAACACCATATATTTT.

The V and J genes are TRBV9 and TRBJ1-2; 7 positions match TRBD1. Per germline, CDR1 SGDLS and CDR2 YYNGEE. This CDR3 is built from 17 residues. Losses at the gene ends were 0 bases for V and 3 bases for J; bases not matched to a gene: 11. This chain's CDR3 is CASSVEAGTAWDYGYTF. The CDR3 region has the DNA TGTGCCAGCAGCGTAGAGGCGGGGACAGCCTGGGACTATGGCTACACCTTC.

The V call is TRBV6-5, the J call TRBJ2-7, with 14 bases fitting TRBD2. Trimming removed 8 bases from V and 5 bases from J; junction bases left unmatched: 11. Germline V gene lookup returns CDR1 MNHEY and CDR2 SVGAGI. The length of the CDR3 is 16 residues. The CDR3 loop is CASGSGLAGDQNEQYF. The CDR3 region has the DNA TGTGCCAGCGGTTCGGGACTAGCGGGAGATCAAAACGAGCAGTACTTC.

The chain uses TRBV6-6 and TRBJ1-2; D call uncertain. Trimming cost V 0 bases and J 2 bases, with 7 bases left between them. CDR1 is MNHNY and CDR2 is SVGAGI in the germline V gene (reference sequence). The CDR3 is 14 residues long. The CDR3 DNA sequence: TGTGCCAGCAGTTACTCCGGGATGAACTATGGCTACACCTTC. Translated, it gives CASSYSGMNYGYTF.

The chain carries TRBV5-1 and TRBJ2-3; 9 bases are shared with TRBD2. The V gene end was trimmed by 3 bases and the J gene end by 0 bases; junction bases not matched to a gene: 2. This CDR3 region has 15 residues. Looked up from germline, CDR1 is SGHRS and CDR2 is YFSETQ. This CDR3 is CASSSSGASTDTQYF. CDR3 bases: TGCGCCAGCAGCTCTAGCGGGGCTAGCACAGATACGCAGTATTTT.

J is TRBJ2-7 and V is TRBV5-1, with 12 bases identical to TRBD2. The CDR3 runs to 16 residues. The germline V gene has CDR1 SGHRS and CDR2 YFSETQ. V shed 4 bases, J shed 4 bases, and the junction held 9 bases outside the gene matches. The CDR3 bases are TGCGCCAGCAGCATGAGTCCCGGGACTAGCGGGTACGAGCAGTACTTC. It translates to CASSMSPGTSGYEQYF. The variable domain in full, completed from reference TRBV5-1 and TRBJ2-7, reads KAGVTQTPRYLIKTRGQQVTLSCSPISGHRSVSWYQQTPGQGLQFLFEYFSETQRNKGNFPGRFSGRQFSNSRSEMNVSTLELGDSALYLCASSMSPGTSGYEQYFGPGTRLTVT.

The genes are TRBV7-2 and TRBJ1-1; 8 positions match TRBD1. Trimming removed 6 bases from V and 0 bases from J; junction bases left unmatched: 3. Germline CDR1 and CDR2: SGHTA and FQGNSA. The CDR3 runs 14 residues. The CDR3 sequence is CASRMTGVNTEAFF. DNA for the CDR3: TGTGCCAGCAGGATGACAGGGGTGAACACTGAAGCTTTCTTT.

This clone was found a few times. V gene TRBV5-4 combines with J gene TRBJ2-2; D perhaps matches TRBD2 (6 bases). Trimming left V 0 bases short and J 5 bases short, with 11 bases between. The CDR3 has 15 amino acids. Germline V gene lookup returns CDR1 SGHNT and CDR2 YYREEE (reference sequence). The DNA of the CDR3 is TGTGCCAGCAGCTTGGCGTCGGGAGAAACCGGGGAGCTGTTTTTT. Its protein product is CASSLASGETGELFF.

This clone was seen only a few times. V gene TRBV7-2 combines with J gene TRBJ2-7; D might be TRBD1 (5 bases). The CDR3 loop spans 16 amino acids. Germline values: CDR1 SGHTA, CDR2 FQGNSA. V dropped 4 bases and J dropped 0 bases, with 16 bases sitting between them. CDR3 protein: CASSSTPTALSYEQYF. CDR3 bases: TGTGCCAGCAGCTCGACCCCGACAGCTCTCTCCTACGAGCAGTACTTC. Together with reference TRBV7-2 and TRBJ2-7, the CDR3 gives the full variable domain: GAGVSQSPSNKVTEKGKDVELRCDPISGHTALYWYRQSLGQGLEFLIYFQGNSAPDKSGLPSDRFSAERTGGSVSTLTIQRTQQEDSAVYLCASSSTPTALSYEQYFGPGTRLTVT.

In DNA form, the CDR3 reads TGTGCCAGCAGCTTAGTAGTAGCGGGAGCAACAGATACGCAGTATTTT. This translates into CASSLVVAGATDTQYF. This chain joins TRBV7-2 and TRBJ2-3, with 9 bases lining up with TRBD2. The CDR3 runs to 16 residues. Germline CDR1 is SGHTA and CDR2 is FQGNSA. J lost 3 bases, V lost 1 base, and 5 bases had no gene match.

This clone was recorded only once. This chain links TRBV27 with TRBJ2-7; TRBD2 matches at 9 bases. CDR3 length: 16 amino acids. Looked up from germline, CDR1 is MNHEY and CDR2 is SMNVEV (reference sequence). The trim removed 2 bases at V and 4 bases at J, leaving 9 bases unmatched. In DNA form, the CDR3 reads TGTGCCAGCAGTTTACAAATCGGACTAGCGAATTACGAGCAGTACTTC. Translated: CASSLQIGLANYEQYF.

This clone has a handful of counts. A read error likely explains this, since a far larger clone differs by one base. The V and J genes are TRBV11-2 and TRBJ1-2, with D perhaps matching TRBD1 (5 bases). Germline assignment: CDR1 SGHAT and CDR2 FQNNGV. V shed 7 bases and J shed 10 bases, with 16 bases lying between them. The CDR3 sequence is 12 residues long. The CDR3 sequence is CASTPGREAYTF. CDR3 in DNA: TGTGCCAGCACCCCGGGCAGGGAAGCCTACACCTTC.

The V and J genes are TRBV7-9 and TRBJ2-3; D is perhaps TRBD2 (7 bases). CDR3 length equals 14 residues. Trimming left V 5 bases short and J 3 bases short, with 12 bases between. CDR1 and CDR2 (germline): SEHNR, FQNEAQ (reference sequence). The CDR3 sequence: CASSHRGATDTQYF. CDR3 in DNA: TGTGCCAGCAGCCACCGGGGGGCAACAGATACGCAGTATTTT.

This chain uses TRBV19 with TRBJ1-5; TRBD1 aligns across 10 bases. The trim removed 5 bases at V and 4 bases at J, leaving 2 bases unmatched. Germline V gene data show CDR1 as LNHDA and CDR2 as SQIVND (reference sequence). CDR3 length equals 14 residues. In DNA, the CDR3 is TGTGCCAGTAGTTGGACAGGGGGGAATCAGCCCCAGCATTTT. Amino acid sequence: CASSWTGGNQPQHF.

This chain joins TRBV15 and TRBJ1-2; perhaps TRBD1 as D (6 bases). Per the germline V gene, CDR1 is LNHNV and CDR2 is YYDKDF (reference sequence). Trimming took 0 bases from V and 2 from J, leaving 13 bases between them. CDR3 length equals 16 residues. The DNA of the CDR3 is TGTGCCACCAGCAGAGAGCGGTGGGGGCCGAACTATGGCTACACCTTC. This sequence encodes CATSRERWGPNYGYTF.

The gene calls are TRBV5-1 and TRBJ1-1, with D perhaps matching TRBD1 (6 bases). Deletions cut 2 bases from V and 10 bases from J, with 18 bases between. From germline, CDR1 is SGHRS and CDR2 YFSETQ. This CDR3 is built from 14 residues. This chain's CDR3 is CASSFGTNKDAAFF. Here the CDR3 DNA reads TGCGCCAGCAGCTTCGGGACAAATAAGGACGCAGCTTTCTTT.

This rearrangement joins TRBV7-9 to TRBJ2-1, with D possibly being TRBD2 (5 bases). Per the germline V gene, CDR1 is SEHNR and CDR2 is FQNEAQ (reference sequence). The CDR3 has 15 amino acids. Trimming left V 1 base short and J 12 bases short, with 19 bases between. The CDR3 DNA reads TGTGCCAGCAGCTTAGAGAGAGGGTCTTTTGTGCCGCAGTTCTTC. The encoded protein is CASSLERGSFVPQFF. The complete variable domain, with remaining parts taken from reference TRBV7-9 and TRBJ2-1, reads DTGVSQNPRHKITKRGQNVTFRCDPISEHNRLYWYRQTLGQGPEFLTYFQNEAQLEKSRLLSDRFSAERPKGSFSTLEIQRTEQGDSAMYLCASSLERGSFVPQFFGPGTRLTVL.

For this clone: In the same sample, other DNA sequences code for this CDR3. The CDR3 reads CASSPGTGHYGYTF. In DNA, the CDR3 is TGTGCCAGCAGCCCCGGGACAGGACACTATGGCTACACCTTC. The genes are TRBV27 and TRBJ1-2, with 8 bases aligning to TRBD1. The germline CDR1 and CDR2 sequences are MNHEY and SMNVEV (reference sequence). Unmatched junction bases numbered 6, after V lost 6 bases and J lost 3 bases. The CDR3 spans 14 residues.

As to this clone: Relative to the germline gene, one junction end is altered; a read error may explain this. The chain links TRBV28 to TRBJ2-2, with 7 bases fitting TRBD1. Germline values: CDR1 MDHEN, CDR2 SYDVKM. The CDR3 has 13 residues. The CDR3 is CASSIRGTNQGVF. CDR3 bases: TGTGCCAGCAGTATCAGGGGGACAAATCAAGGTGTTTTT.

This CDR3 reads CASTGTEANQPQHF. The CDR3 DNA reads TGTGCCAGTACCGGGACAGAGGCCAATCAGCCCCAGCATTTT. The V call is TRBV19, the J call TRBJ1-5; TRBD1 matches 7 bases. This CDR3 is 14 amino acids long. The junction had 6 bases not matched to a gene; V was cut back by 7 bases and J by 3 bases. CDR1 is LNHDA and CDR2 is SQIVND in the germline V gene (reference sequence).

This chain's CDR3 is CASSLEAGHRYEQYF. As DNA, the CDR3 is TGTGCCAGCAGCTTAGAGGCGGGCCACCGGTACGAGCAGTACTTC. V gene TRBV7-2 combines with J gene TRBJ2-7; TRBD2 might be the D (5 bases). CDR3 length equals 15 residues. Germline V gene lookup returns CDR1 SGHTA and CDR2 FQGNSA. V was cut by 1 base and J by 4 bases, with 14 bases left in between.

The J gene is TRBJ1-6, the V gene TRBV6-1; D remains unclear. There are 13 residues in the CDR3. In germline, CDR1 is MNHNS, CDR2 SASEGT. The V end lost 8 bases, the J end lost 6 bases, and 11 bases lay between the germline ends. CDR3 sequence: CASDVEGNSPLHF. The DNA for the CDR3 is TGTGCCAGCGACGTGGAGGGTAATTCACCCCTCCACTTT.

This clone was seen a handful of times. The DNA for the CDR3 is TGCGCCAGCAGTGAGTCGTGGCTAGCGGGAGTTAGTGAGCAGTTCTTC. Translating gives CASSESWLAGVSEQFF. J is TRBJ2-1 and V is TRBV10-1, with 10 bases fitting TRBD2. The germline gives CDR1 WNHNN, CDR2 SYGVQD (reference sequence). V lost 0 bases and J lost 9; bases outside the gene matches: 8. The CDR3 totals 16 residues.

The chain combines TRBV30 with TRBJ2-1; tentatively, D is TRBD1 (6 bases). This CDR3 has 14 residues. Germline-derived CDR1 and CDR2 are GTSNPN and SVGIG (reference sequence). V dropped 4 bases and J dropped 0 bases, with 10 bases sitting between them. CDR3 residues: CAWTDSSSYNEQFF. Written as DNA, the CDR3 is TGTGCCTGGACGGACAGTAGCTCCTACAATGAGCAGTTCTTC.

The sample holds a few counts of this clone. The V gene is TRBV4-3, the J gene TRBJ2-2, with D perhaps matching TRBD2 (6 bases). The CDR3 loop spans 15 amino acids. Germline CDR1 LGHNA, CDR2 YSLEER. The V and J ends lost 0 bases and 7 bases respectively, with 12 bases between them. CDR3 in amino acids: CASSQDLVGGGELFF. The CDR3 DNA reads as TGCGCCAGCAGCCAAGATCTCGTCGGGGGCGGGGAGCTGTTTTTT.

In this sample, this clone turned up a few times. The chain recombines TRBV4-2 with TRBJ2-3; 7 nucleotides agree with TRBD2. V lost 1 base and J lost 6; bases outside the gene matches: 10. Looked up from germline, CDR1 is LGHNA and CDR2 is YNFKEQ. The CDR3 extends over 16 amino acids. CDR3 protein: CASSQGASGPWDTQYF. CDR3 DNA sequence: TGTGCCAGCAGCCAAGGCGCTAGCGGCCCTTGGGATACGCAGTATTTT.

This clone has more than one count but fewer than ten. The chain has TRBV7-8 and TRBJ2-1; 8 bases map to TRBD2. This CDR3 has 15 residues. Germline V CDR1 and CDR2: SGHVS, FQNEAQ. The V gene end was trimmed by 2 bases and the J gene end by 2 bases; junction bases not matched to a gene: 2. The CDR3 DNA is TGTGCCAGCAGCTTAAGCGGGAGCCCCTACAATGAGCAGTTCTTC. Amino acids: CASSLSGSPYNEQFF.

The chain recombines TRBV13 with TRBJ2-1; TRBD2 agrees at 8 bases. CDR3 size: 15 residues. Losses at the gene ends were 4 bases for V and 8 bases for J; bases not matched to a gene: 10. From germline, CDR1 is PRHDT and CDR2 FYEKMQ (reference sequence). The DNA for the CDR3 is TGTGCCAGCAGCTCAGAGGGTGGGCGGGAGGATGAGCAGTTCTTC. Protein sequence: CASSSEGGREDEQFF.

This clone showed up just a few times. The chain joins TRBV28 to TRBJ2-7, with a possible D match to TRBD2 (5 bases). Trimming shortened V by 3 bases and J by 2 bases, and 8 bases separated the two germline ends. Germline V gives CDR1 MDHEN, CDR2 SYDVKM. This CDR3 contains 13 residues. CDR3 nucleotides: TGTGCCAGCAGTTTGGAGGTGACCTACGAGCAGTACTTC. Its translation: CASSLEVTYEQYF.

The chain is built from TRBV2 and TRBJ1-4, with 7 bases identical to TRBD1. V dropped 7 bases and J dropped 7; count of bases not matched to a gene: 9. There are 14 residues in the CDR3. Germline V gives CDR1 SNHLY, CDR2 FYNNEI. The CDR3: CASMTDRVREKLFF. DNA of the CDR3: TGTGCCAGCATGACAGACAGGGTCCGTGAAAAACTGTTTTTT.

The J gene is TRBJ2-4, the V gene TRBV5-1; 12 positions agree with TRBD2. There are 18 residues in the CDR3. The germline V gene encodes CDR1 SGHRS and CDR2 YFSETQ. V dropped 4 bases and J dropped 0; count of bases not matched to a gene: 8. In DNA form, the CDR3 reads TGCGCCAGCAGCCCCAGACTAGCGGGAGCTTTAGCCAAAAACATTCAGTACTTC. Its translation: CASSPRLAGALAKNIQYF.